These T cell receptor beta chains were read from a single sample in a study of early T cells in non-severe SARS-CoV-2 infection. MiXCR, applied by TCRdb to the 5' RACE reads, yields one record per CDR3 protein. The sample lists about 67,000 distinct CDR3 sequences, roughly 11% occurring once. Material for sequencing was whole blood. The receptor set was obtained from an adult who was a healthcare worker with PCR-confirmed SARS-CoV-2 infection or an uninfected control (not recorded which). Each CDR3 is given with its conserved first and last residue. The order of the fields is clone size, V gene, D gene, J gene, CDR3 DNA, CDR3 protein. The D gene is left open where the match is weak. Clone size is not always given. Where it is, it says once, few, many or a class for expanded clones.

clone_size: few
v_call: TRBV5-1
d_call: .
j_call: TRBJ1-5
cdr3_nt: TGCGCCAGCAGCTTGGAGGCCAGGAAAAATCAGCCCCAGCATTTT
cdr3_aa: CASSLEARKNQPQHF

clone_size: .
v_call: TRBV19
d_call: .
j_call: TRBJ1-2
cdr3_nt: TGTGCCAGTAGTCCAGACAGGAGAGAGTCGTATGGCTACACCTTC
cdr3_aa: CASSPDRRESYGYTF

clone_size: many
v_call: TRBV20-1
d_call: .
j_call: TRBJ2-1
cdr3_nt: TGCAGTGTCCCCGCTAGCAGGACTCAGAGCTCCTACAATGAGCAGTTCTTC
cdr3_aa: CSVPASRTQSSYNEQFF

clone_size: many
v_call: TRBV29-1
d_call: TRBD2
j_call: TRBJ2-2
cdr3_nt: TGCAGCGTTGAAGGCGGAGCGGGAGTAGCCGGGGAGCTGTTTTTT
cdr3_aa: CSVEGGAGVAGELFF

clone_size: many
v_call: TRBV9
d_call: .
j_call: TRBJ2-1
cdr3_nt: TGTGCCAGCAGCGTGGGACTGACGTACAATGAGCAGTTCTTC
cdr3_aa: CASSVGLTYNEQFF

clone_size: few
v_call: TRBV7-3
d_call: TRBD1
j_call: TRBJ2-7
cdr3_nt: TGTGCCAGCAGCCCCAAGGACAGGGGGTATGAGCAGTACTTC
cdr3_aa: CASSPKDRGYEQYF

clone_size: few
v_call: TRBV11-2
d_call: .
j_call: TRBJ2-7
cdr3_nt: TGTGCCAGCAGCTTAGGACCCTCCTCGTGGGCGGGCGAGCAGTACTTC
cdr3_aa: CASSLGPSSWAGEQYF

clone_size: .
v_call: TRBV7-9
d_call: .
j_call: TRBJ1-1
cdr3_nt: TGTGCCAGCAGCTCAAGGGGGGATTTGAACACTGAAGCTTTCTTT
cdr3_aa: CASSSRGDLNTEAFF

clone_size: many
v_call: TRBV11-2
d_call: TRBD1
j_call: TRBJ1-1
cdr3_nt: TGTGCCAGCAGCTCTCCCGTGGGACAGGGGAACACTGAAGCTTTCTTT
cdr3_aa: CASSSPVGQGNTEAFF

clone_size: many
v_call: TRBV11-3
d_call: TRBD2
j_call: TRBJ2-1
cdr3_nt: TGTGCCAGCAGCTTAGGCGTTAGCGGGGTCTACAATGAGCAGTTCTTC
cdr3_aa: CASSLGVSGVYNEQFF

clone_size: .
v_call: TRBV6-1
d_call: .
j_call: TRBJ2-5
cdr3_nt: TGTGCCAGCACCCTGAGCGGGACACCCAACCGGTACTTC
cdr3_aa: CASTLSGTPNRYF

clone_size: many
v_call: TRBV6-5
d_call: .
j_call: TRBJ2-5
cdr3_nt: TGTGCCAGCAGGGATCCGGGACCGAACCAAGAGACCCAGTACTTC
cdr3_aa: CASRDPGPNQETQYF

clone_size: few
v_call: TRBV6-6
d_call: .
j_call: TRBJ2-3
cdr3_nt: TGTGCCAGCAGTTACGCCGATACGCAGTATTTT
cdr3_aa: CASSYADTQYF

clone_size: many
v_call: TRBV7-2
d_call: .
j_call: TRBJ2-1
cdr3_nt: TGTGCCAGCAGCTTATGGCAGGGTCCCGGTGAGCAGTTCTTC
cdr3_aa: CASSLWQGPGEQFF